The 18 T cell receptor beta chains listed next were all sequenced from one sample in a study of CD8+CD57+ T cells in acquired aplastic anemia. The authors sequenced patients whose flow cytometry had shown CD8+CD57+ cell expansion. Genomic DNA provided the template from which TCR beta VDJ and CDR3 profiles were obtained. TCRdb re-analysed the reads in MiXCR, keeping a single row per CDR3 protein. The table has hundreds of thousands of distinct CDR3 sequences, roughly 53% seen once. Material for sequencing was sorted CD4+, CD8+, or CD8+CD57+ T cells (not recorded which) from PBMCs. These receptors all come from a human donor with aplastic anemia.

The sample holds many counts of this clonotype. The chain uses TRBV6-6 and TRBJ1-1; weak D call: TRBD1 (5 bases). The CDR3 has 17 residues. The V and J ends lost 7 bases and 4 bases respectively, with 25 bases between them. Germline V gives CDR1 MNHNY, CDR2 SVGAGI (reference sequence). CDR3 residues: CASTYTRSGMRITEAFF. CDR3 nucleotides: TGTGCCAGCACCTACACCCGCTCAGGGATGAGGATCACTGAAGCTTTCTTT.

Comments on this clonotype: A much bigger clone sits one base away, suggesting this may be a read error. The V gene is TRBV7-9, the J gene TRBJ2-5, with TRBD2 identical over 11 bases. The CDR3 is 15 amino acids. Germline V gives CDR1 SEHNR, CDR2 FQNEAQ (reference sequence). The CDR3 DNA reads TGTGCCAGCAGCTTAGGCGGGACTAGCGGAGAGACCCAGCACTTC. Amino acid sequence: CASSLGGTSGETQHF.

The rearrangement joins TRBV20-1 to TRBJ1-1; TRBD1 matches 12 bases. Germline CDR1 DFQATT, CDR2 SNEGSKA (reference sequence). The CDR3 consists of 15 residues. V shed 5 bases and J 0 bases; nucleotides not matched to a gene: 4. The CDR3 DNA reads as TGCAGTGCTTCCGGGACAGGGGGCATGAACACTGAAGCTTTCTTT. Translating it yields CSASGTGGMNTEAFF.

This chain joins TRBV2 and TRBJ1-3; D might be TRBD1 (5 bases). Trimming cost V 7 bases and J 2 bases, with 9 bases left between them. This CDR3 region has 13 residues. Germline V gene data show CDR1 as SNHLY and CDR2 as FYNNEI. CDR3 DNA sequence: TGTGCCAGCAATGGCAGGGCTGGAAACACCATATATTTT. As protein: CASNGRAGNTIYF.

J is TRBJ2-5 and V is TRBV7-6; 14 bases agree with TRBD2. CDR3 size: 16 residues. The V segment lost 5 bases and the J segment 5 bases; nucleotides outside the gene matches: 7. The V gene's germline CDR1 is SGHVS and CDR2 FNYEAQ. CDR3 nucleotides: TGTGCCAGCAGCCCAGGACTAGCGGGGGGCTGGGAGACCCAGTACTTC. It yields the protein CASSPGLAGGWETQYF.

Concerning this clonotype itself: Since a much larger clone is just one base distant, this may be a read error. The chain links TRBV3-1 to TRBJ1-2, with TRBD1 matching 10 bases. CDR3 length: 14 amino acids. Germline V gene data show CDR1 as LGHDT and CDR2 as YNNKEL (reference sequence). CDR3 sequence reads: CASSQWDRGDGYAF. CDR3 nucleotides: TGTGCCAGCAGCCAATGGGACAGGGGAGATGGCTACGCCTTC.

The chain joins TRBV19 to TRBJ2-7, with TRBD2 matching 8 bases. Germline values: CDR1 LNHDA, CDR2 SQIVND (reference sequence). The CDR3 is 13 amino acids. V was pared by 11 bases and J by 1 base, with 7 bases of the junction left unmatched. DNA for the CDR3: TGTGCCCGCAACCGGGGGGGGTCCTACGAGCAGTACTTC. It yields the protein CARNRGGSYEQYF.

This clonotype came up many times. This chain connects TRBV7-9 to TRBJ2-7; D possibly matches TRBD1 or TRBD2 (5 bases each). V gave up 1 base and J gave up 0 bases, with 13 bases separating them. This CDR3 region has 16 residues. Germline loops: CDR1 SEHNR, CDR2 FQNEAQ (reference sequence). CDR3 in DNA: TGTGCCAGCAGCTTAGGGTTGGCAGGGAGCTCCTACGAGCAGTACTTC. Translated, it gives CASSLGLAGSSYEQYF.

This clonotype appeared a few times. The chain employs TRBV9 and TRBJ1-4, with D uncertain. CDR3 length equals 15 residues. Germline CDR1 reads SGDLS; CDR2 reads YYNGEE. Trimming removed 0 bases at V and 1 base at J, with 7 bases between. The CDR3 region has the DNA TGTGCCAGCAGCGTAGTGGGAAGAACTAATGAAAAACTGTTTTTT. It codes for CASSVVGRTNEKLFF.

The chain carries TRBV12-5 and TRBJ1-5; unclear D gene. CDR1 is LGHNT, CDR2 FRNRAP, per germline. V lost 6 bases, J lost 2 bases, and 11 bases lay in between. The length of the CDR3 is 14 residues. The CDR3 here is CASGSGRGNQPQHF. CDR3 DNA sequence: TGTGCTAGTGGATCCGGACGGGGCAATCAGCCCCAGCATTTT. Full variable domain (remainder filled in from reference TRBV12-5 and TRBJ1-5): DARVTQTPRHKVTEMGQEVTMRCQPILGHNTVFWYRQTMMQGLELLAYFRNRAPLDDSGMPKDRFSAEMPDATLATLKIQPSEPRDSAVYFCASGSGRGNQPQHFGDGTRLSIL.

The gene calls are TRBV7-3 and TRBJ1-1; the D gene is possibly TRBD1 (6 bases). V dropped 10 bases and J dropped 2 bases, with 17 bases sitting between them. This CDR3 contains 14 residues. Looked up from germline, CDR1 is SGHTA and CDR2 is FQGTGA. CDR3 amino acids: CAISEPGENTEAFF. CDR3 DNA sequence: TGTGCCATCAGTGAGCCAGGGGAAAACACTGAAGCTTTCTTT. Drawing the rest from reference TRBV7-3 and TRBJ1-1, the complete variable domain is GAGVSQTPSNKVTEKGKYVELRCDPISGHTALYWYRQSLGQGPEFLIYFQGTGAADDSGLPNDRFFAVRPEGSVSTLKIQRTERGDSAVYLCAISEPGENTEAFFGQGTRLTVV.

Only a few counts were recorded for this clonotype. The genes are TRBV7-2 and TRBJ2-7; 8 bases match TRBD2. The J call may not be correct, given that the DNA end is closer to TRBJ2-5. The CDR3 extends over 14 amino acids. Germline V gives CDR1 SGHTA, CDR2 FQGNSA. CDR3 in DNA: TGTGCCAGCAGCTCCGGCGGGGGGCCGGAGACCCAGTACTTC. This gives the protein CASSSGGGPETQYF.

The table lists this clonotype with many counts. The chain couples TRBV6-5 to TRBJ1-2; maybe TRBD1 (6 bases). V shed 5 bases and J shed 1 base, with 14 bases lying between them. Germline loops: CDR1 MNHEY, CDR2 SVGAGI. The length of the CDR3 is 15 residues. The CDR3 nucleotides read TGTGCCAGCAGTCAGCCCGGGACACGTAACTATGGCTACACCTTC. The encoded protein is CASSQPGTRNYGYTF.

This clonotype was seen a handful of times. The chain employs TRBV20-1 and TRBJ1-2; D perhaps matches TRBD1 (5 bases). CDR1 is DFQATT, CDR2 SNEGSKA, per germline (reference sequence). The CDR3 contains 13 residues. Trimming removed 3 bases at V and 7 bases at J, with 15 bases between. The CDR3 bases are TGCAGTGCTAGGGAAGGGACTCTCTCTGGCTACACCTTC. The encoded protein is CSAREGTLSGYTF.

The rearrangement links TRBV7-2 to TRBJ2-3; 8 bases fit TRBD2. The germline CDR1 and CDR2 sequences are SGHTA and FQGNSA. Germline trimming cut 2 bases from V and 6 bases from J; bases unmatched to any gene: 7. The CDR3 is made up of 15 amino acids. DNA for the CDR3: TGTGCCAGCAGCTTATTTGTAGCGGGGTCTGATACGCAGTATTTT. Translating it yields CASSLFVAGSDTQYF. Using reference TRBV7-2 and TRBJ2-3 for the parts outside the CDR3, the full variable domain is GAGVSQSPSNKVTEKGKDVELRCDPISGHTALYWYRQSLGQGLEFLIYFQGNSAPDKSGLPSDRFSAERTGGSVSTLTIQRTQQEDSAVYLCASSLFVAGSDTQYFGPGTRLTVL.

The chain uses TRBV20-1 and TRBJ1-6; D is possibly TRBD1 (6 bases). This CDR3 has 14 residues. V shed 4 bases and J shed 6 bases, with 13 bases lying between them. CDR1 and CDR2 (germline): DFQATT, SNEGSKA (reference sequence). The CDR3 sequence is CSATDRSGNSPLHF. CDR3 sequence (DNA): TGCAGTGCTACCGACAGGAGTGGTAATTCACCCCTCCACTTT.

In DNA, the CDR3 is TGTGCCACCAGCAGAGATAGACGGACTAGCGGGGTTAAAAACAATGAGCAGTTCTTC. Amino acid sequence: CATSRDRRTSGVKNNEQFF. The chain recombines TRBV15 with TRBJ2-1; the match to TRBD2 covers 12 bases. The germline gives CDR1 LNHNV, CDR2 YYDKDF (reference sequence). The ends lost 0 bases at V and 5 bases at J; junction bases unmatched: 11. The CDR3 spans 19 residues.

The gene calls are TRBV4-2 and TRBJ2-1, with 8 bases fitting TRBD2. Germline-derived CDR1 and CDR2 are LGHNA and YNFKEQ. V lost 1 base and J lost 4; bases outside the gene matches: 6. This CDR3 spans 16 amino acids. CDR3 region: CASSQASGGEYNEQFF. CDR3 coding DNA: TGTGCCAGCAGCCAAGCCAGCGGGGGTGAATACAATGAGCAGTTCTTC.